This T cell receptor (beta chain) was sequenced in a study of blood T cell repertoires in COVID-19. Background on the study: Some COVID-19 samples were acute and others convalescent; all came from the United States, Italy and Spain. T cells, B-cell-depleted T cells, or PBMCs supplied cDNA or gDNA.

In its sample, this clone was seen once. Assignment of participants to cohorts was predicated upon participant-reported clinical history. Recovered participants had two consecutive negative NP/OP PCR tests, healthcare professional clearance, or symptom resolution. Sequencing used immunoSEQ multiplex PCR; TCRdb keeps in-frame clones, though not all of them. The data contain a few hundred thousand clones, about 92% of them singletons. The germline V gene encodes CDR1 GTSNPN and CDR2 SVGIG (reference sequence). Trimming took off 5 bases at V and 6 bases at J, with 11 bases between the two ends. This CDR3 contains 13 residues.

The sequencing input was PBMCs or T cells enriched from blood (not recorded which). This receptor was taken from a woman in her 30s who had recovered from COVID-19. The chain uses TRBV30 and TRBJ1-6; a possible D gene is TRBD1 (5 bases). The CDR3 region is CAWAGLSNSPLHF. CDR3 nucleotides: TGTGCCTGGGCGGGACTTAGTAATTCACCCCTCCACTTT.